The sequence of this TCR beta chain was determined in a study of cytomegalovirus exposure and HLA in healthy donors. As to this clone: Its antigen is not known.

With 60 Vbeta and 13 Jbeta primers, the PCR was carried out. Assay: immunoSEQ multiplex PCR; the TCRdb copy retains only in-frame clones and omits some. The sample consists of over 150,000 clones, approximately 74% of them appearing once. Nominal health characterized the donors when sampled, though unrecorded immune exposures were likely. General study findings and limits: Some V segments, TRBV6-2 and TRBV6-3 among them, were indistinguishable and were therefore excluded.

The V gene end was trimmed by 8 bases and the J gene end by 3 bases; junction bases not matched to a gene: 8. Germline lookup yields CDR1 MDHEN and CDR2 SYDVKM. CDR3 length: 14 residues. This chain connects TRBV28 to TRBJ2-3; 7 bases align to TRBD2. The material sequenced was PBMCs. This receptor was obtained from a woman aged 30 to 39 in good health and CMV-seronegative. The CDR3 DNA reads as TGTGCCAGCTCACGTGGGGGGGGGACAGATACGCAGTATTTT. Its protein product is CASSRGGGTDTQYF.